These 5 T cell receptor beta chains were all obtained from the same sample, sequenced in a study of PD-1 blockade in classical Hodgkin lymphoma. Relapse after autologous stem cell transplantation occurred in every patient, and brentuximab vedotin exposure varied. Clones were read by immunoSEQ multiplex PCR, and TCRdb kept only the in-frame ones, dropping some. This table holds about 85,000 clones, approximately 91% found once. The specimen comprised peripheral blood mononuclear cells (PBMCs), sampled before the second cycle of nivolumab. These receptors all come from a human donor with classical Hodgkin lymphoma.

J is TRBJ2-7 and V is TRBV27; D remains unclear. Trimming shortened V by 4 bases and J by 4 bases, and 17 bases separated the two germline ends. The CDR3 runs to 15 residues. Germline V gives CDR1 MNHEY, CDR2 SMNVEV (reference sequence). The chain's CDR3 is CASSSNRPLSYEQYF. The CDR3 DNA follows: TGTGCCAGCAGTTCCAACCGCCCTCTGTCTTACGAGCAGTACTTC.

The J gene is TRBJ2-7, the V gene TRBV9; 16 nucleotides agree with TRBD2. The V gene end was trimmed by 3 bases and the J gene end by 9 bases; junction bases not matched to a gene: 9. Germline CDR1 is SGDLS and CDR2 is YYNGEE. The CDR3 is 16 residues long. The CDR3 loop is CASSATTGLAGGRQYF. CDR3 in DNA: TGTGCCAGCAGCGCCACTACGGGACTAGCGGGAGGGCGGCAGTACTTC.

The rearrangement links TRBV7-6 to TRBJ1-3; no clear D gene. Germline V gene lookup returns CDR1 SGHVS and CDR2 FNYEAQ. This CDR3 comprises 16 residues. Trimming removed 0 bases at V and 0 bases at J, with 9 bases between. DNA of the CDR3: TGTGCCAGCAGCTTAGCGCCGACAAGCTCTGGAAACACCATATATTTT. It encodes CASSLAPTSSGNTIYF.

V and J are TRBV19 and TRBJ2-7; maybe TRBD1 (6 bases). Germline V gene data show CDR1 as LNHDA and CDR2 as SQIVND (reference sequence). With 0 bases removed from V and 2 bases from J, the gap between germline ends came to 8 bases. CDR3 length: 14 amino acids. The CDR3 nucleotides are TGTGCCAGTAGTATAGAGGGGGCCGCCTACGAGCAGTACTTC. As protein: CASSIEGAAYEQYF. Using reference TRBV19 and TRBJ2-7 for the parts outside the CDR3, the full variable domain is DGGITQSPKYLFRKEGQNVTLSCEQNLNHDAMYWYRQDPGQGLRLIYYSQIVNDFQKGDIAEGYSVSREKKESFPLTVTSAQKNPTAFYLCASSIEGAAYEQYFGPGTRLTVT.

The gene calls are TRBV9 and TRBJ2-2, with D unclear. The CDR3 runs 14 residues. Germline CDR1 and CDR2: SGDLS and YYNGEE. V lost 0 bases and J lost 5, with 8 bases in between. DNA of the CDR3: TGTGCCAGCAGCGTAGAGGCCGGGACCGGGGAGCTGTTTTTT. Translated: CASSVEAGTGELFF.